The sequence of this T cell receptor beta chain was determined in a study of cytomegalovirus exposure and HLA in healthy donors. Study-wide background: Early released data had tens of millions of unique TCRs, all coming from HLA-typed donors. Regarding the study as a whole: Specificity for CMV antigens was confirmed in vitro for a few of the CMV-associated chains. Analyses of presence and absence presupposed an approximately uniform sequencing depth across donors.

J was trimmed by 5 bases and V by 2 bases; bases with no gene match: 2. CDR3 size: 14 residues. From germline, CDR1 is SGHRS and CDR2 YFSETQ. Remarks on this clone: The antigen remains undetermined.

Use of 60 Vbeta and 13 Jbeta primers characterized the PCR. In the authors' workflow: Later analysis identified tens of millions of unique TCR beta chains, approximately 11 million shared. Profiling relied on immunoSEQ multiplex PCR, and the TCRdb table lists in-frame clones only, not all of them. For V, J and clone size, that table is used; D and trimming come from the DNA. Here the sample spans about 88,000 clones, 70% to 90% being singletons. The chain has TRBV5-1 and TRBJ1-5, with 9 bases aligning to TRBD1. The sample taken for sequencing was PBMCs. The clonotype comes from a man younger than 35 in good health and CMV-seronegative. The CDR3 bases are TGCGCCAGCAGCTTCACAGGGGGCGATCAGCCCCAGCATTTT. It encodes CASSFTGGDQPQHF.